This entry concerns a single T cell receptor (beta chain). This sample stems from a study of beta chain features in type 1 diabetes. CDR1 is ENHRY and CDR2 is SYGVKD in the germline V gene. The CDR3 extends over 16 amino acids. V was cut by 0 bases and J by 0 bases, with 9 bases left in between. The sequenced template was cDNA made from the entire isolated RNA. This table comes from immunoSEQ multiplex PCR, and its TCRdb copy is limited to in-frame clones, with some not included. The sample holds about 900,000 clones; 15% to 20% are singletons and the top ten take 0.02% to 0.025%. The sequencing input was naive CD4+ T cells from blood. The sequence came from a woman aged 18-29 years in good health. This rearrangement joins TRBV10-3 to TRBJ2-1; D gene unclear. The CDR3: CAISESGGSSYNEQFF. CDR3 sequence (DNA): TGTGCCATCAGTGAGTCCGGCGGAAGCTCCTACAATGAGCAGTTCTTC.